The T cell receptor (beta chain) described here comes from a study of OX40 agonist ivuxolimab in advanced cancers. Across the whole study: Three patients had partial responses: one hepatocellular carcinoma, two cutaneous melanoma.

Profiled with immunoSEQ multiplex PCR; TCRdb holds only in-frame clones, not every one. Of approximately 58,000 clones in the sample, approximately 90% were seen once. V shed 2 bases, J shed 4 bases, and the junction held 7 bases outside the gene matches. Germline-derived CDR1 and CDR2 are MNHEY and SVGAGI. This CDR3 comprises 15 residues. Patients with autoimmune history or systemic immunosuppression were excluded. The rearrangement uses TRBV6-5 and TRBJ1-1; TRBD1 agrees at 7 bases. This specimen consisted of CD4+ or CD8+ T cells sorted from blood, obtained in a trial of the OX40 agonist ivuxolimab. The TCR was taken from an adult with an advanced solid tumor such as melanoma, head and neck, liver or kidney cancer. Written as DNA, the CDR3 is TGTGCCAGCAGTTACGGCGATCGGGACAGCACTGAAGCTTTCTTT. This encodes CASSYGDRDSTEAFF.